This T cell receptor beta chain was profiled in a study of blood T cells in healthy people across ages. Concerning this clonotype: Its antigen is still unknown.

A J-beta primer mix and a sample-barcoded 5' primer were used in a second PCR of roughly 6 to 12 cycles. TCRdb reanalysed the 5' RACE reads using MiXCR and keeps one entry per CDR3 protein. The sample shows about 290,000 distinct CDR3 sequences, around 27% of them seen only once. Study-wide points: Strong correlation existed between TCR beta diversity and naive T cell percentage.

This CDR3 comprises 15 residues. CDR1 MNHEY and CDR2 SMNVEV come from the germline V gene (reference sequence). Trimming cost V 5 bases and J 4 bases; bases outside gene matches: 9. Source material: blood. The clonotype originates from a woman in her seventies in good health. The J gene is TRBJ2-5, the V gene TRBV27, with TRBD2 matching 8 bases. CDR3: CASSGNGRVIETQYF. DNA of the CDR3: TGTGCCAGCAGTGGGAACGGGAGGGTTATAGAGACCCAGTACTTC.